Presented here are 19 T cell receptor beta chains from one specimen sequenced in a study of T-cell reconstitution after alpha-beta-depleted transplantation in children. Preparation of the TCRbeta library involved a method that used unique molecular identifiers. Via MiXCR, TCRdb re-called the PCR reads, giving one row per CDR3 protein. The sample shows about 580,000 distinct CDR3 sequences, roughly 23% of them seen only once. The source was PBMCs, mostly from graft donor cells, collected 360 days after TCRalphabeta/CD19-depleted stem cell transplant. The receptor set was obtained from a boy in the first two years of life who had a stem cell transplant for acute myeloid leukemia, so the T cells may come from the graft donor.

There are many counts of this clonotype. The chain couples TRBV20-1 to TRBJ2-5; 10 bases match TRBD2. Looked up from germline, CDR1 is DFQATT and CDR2 is SNEGSKA (reference sequence). The CDR3 is made up of 15 amino acids. The ends lost 2 bases at V and 5 bases at J; junction bases unmatched: 8. The CDR3 loop is CSARTAGGPGETQYF. The DNA for the CDR3 is TGCAGTGCTAGAACAGCGGGGGGGCCTGGTGAGACCCAGTACTTC.

V and J are TRBV20-1 and TRBJ2-6; no definite D call. Trimming took 1 base from V and 2 from J, leaving 12 bases between them. The CDR3 covers 16 residues. The germline V gene has CDR1 DFQATT and CDR2 SNEGSKA (reference sequence). For the CDR3, the DNA is TGCAGTGCTAGAGTTCCGGACGATCCTGGGGCCAACGTCCTGACTTTC. As protein: CSARVPDDPGANVLTF.

The sample holds a few counts of this clonotype. The chain recombines TRBV7-2 with TRBJ1-2; D may be TRBD1 (5 bases). This CDR3 comprises 13 residues. The germline V and J ends were trimmed by 5 bases and 2 bases, with 9 bases remaining between them. Looked up from germline, CDR1 is SGHTA and CDR2 is FQGNSA. The CDR3 coding sequence is TGTGCCAGCAGCCGGACAAGCAACTATGGCTACACCTTC. Translated, it gives CASSRTSNYGYTF.

The sample holds a few counts of this clonotype. The chain has TRBV7-2 and TRBJ2-7; D not certain. Germline V gene sequence: CDR1 SGHTA, CDR2 FQGNSA. Trimming took 1 base from V and 4 from J, leaving 8 bases between them. The length of the CDR3 is 13 residues. In DNA form, the CDR3 reads TGTGCCAGCAGCTTAGATTCTTGGTACGAGCAGTACGTC. Amino acid sequence: CASSLDSWYEQYV.

This clonotype has a count of ten or more. The CDR3 here is CASTPQDYSYQADTQYF. The CDR3 nucleotides read TGTGCCAGCACCCCTCAGGACTACTCGTACCAGGCAGATACGCAGTATTTT. J is TRBJ2-3 and V is TRBV6-1; maybe TRBD2 (6 bases). The CDR3 covers 17 residues. V was clipped by 7 bases and J by 4 bases, with 24 bases between them. The germline V gene has CDR1 MNHNS and CDR2 SASEGT.

This clonotype was detected many times. The chain links TRBV29-1 to TRBJ1-1; 7 bases are shared with TRBD1. The germline V gene has CDR1 SQVTM and CDR2 ANQGSEA. With 4 bases clipped from V and 0 bases from J, the junction kept 8 bases outside the gene matches. This CDR3 has 15 residues. CDR3 sequence (DNA): TGCAGCGTTGGGCCAGGGGGGGAGCTGAACACTGAAGCTTTCTTT. Its protein is CSVGPGGELNTEAFF. The full variable domain, its missing parts supplied by reference TRBV29-1 and TRBJ1-1, is SAVISQKPSRDICQRGTSLTIQCQVDSQVTMMFWYRQQPGQSLTLIATANQGSEATYESGFVIDKFPISRPNLTFSTLTVSNMSPEDSSIYLCSVGPGGELNTEAFFGQGTRLTVV.

This chain uses TRBV7-6 with TRBJ1-2, with no clear D. Germline V gene lookup returns CDR1 SGHVS and CDR2 FNYEAQ. V lost 1 base and J lost 2, with 14 bases in between. This CDR3 is built from 16 residues. Here the CDR3 reads CASSLGPGLGNYGYTF. CDR3 DNA: TGTGCCAGCAGCTTAGGTCCGGGCCTAGGGAACTATGGCTACACCTTC.

This clonotype was picked up a small number of times. The genes are TRBV29-1 and TRBJ1-2; D is uncertain. Looked up from germline, CDR1 is SQVTM and CDR2 is ANQGSEA. V lost 0 bases, J lost 8 bases, and 16 bases lay in between. The CDR3 has 14 residues. The CDR3 sequence: CSVEDGKRLRGYTF. CDR3 in DNA: TGCAGCGTTGAAGATGGCAAGAGGTTACGGGGCTACACCTTC.

The chain carries TRBV28 and TRBJ1-1; 9 nucleotides line up with TRBD1. CDR3 length equals 16 residues. V was pared by 6 bases and J by 1 base, with 9 bases of the junction left unmatched. The germline gives CDR1 MDHEN, CDR2 SYDVKM. The CDR3 region has the DNA TGTGCCAGCAGCCTCGGGACAGGGTCCACGAACACTGAAGCTTTCTTT. Its translation is CASSLGTGSTNTEAFF.

This clonotype has only a few counts. This chain links TRBV6-1 with TRBJ2-5, with D possibly called TRBD1 or TRBD2 (5 bases each). Looked up from germline, CDR1 is MNHNS and CDR2 is SASEGT. The CDR3 runs to 13 residues. Trimming removed 4 bases at V and 2 bases at J, with 8 bases between. The CDR3 here is CASSVGEQETQYF. The CDR3 DNA is TGTGCCAGCAGTGTGGGGGAACAAGAGACCCAGTACTTC.

The sample holds a few counts of this clonotype. The rearrangement uses TRBV7-6 and TRBJ2-2; D gene unclear. From germline, CDR1 is SGHVS and CDR2 FNYEAQ. The ends were cut back, 3 bases at V and 7 bases at J, with 9 bases in the middle. There are 13 residues in the CDR3. The CDR3 sequence is CASSFRPGGELFF. Here the CDR3 DNA reads TGTGCCAGCAGCTTCCGACCGGGCGGGGAGCTGTTTTTT.

This clonotype appeared many times. The V gene is TRBV29-1, the J gene TRBJ1-3; D remains ambiguous. V was pared by 4 bases and J by 0 bases, with 7 bases between. CDR3 size: 13 residues. Germline lookup yields CDR1 SQVTM and CDR2 ANQGSEA. This CDR3 reads CSVASSSGNTIYF. In nucleotides, the CDR3 is TGCAGCGTTGCGTCCAGCTCTGGAAACACCATATATTTT.

The chain employs TRBV12-3 or TRBV12-4 and TRBJ2-1, with 7 nucleotides matching TRBD1. Trimming removed 7 bases from V and 4 bases from J; junction bases left unmatched: 7. The CDR3 loop spans 14 amino acids. DNA of the CDR3: TGTGCCAGCACTCGGAACAGGGGATACAATGAGCAGTTCTTC. Amino acid sequence: CASTRNRGYNEQFF.

The V gene is TRBV4-1, the J gene TRBJ1-2, with 7 bases lining up with TRBD1. CDR3 size: 15 residues. V lost 3 bases to trimming and J lost 3 bases; unmatched junction nucleotides: 7. CDR1 and CDR2 (germline): MGHRA, YSYEKL. CDR3 in amino acids: CASSQQRDSDYGYTF. CDR3 bases: TGCGCCAGCAGCCAGCAAAGGGACAGTGACTATGGCTACACCTTC.

This clonotype has only a few counts. This sequence joins TRBV7-3 and TRBJ2-1; 8 nucleotides align to TRBD2. CDR1 and CDR2 (germline): SGHTA, FQGTGA. V shed 5 bases and J 2 bases; nucleotides not matched to a gene: 5. There are 15 residues in the CDR3. The CDR3 coding sequence is TGTGCCAGCAGCGCCGGGAGGGGCACCTACAATGAGCAGTTCTTC. Its protein is CASSAGRGTYNEQFF.

This chain joins TRBV29-1 and TRBJ1-5; possible D gene TRBD1, 5 bases. Trimming took off 7 bases at V and 3 bases at J, with 13 bases between the two ends. This CDR3 is built from 13 residues. Germline V lookup: CDR1 SQVTM, CDR2 ANQGSEA. Written as DNA, the CDR3 is TGCAGCGCCGCCAGGGAAAACAATCAGCCCCAGCATTTT. It translates to CSAARENNQPQHF.

The DNA for the CDR3 is TGCGCCAGCAGCCAAGTATCCGTCTCACCCCTCCACTTT. It specifies CASSQVSVSPLHF. The V gene is TRBV4-1, the J gene TRBJ1-6, with D unresolved. The CDR3 runs 13 residues. In germline, CDR1 is MGHRA, CDR2 YSYEKL. The germline V and J ends were trimmed by 1 base and 10 bases, with 8 bases remaining between them.

The sample holds a few counts of this clonotype. The rearrangement links TRBV12-3 or TRBV12-4 to TRBJ2-2; D is unclear. Trimming shortened V by 4 bases and J by 7 bases, and 13 bases separated the two germline ends. This CDR3 spans 14 amino acids. CDR3 in amino acids: CASSSENDYGELFF. In DNA, the CDR3 is TGTGCCAGCAGTTCTGAGAACGATTACGGGGAGCTGTTTTTT.

This clonotype has a handful of counts. The gene calls are TRBV29-1 and TRBJ2-7; 11 nucleotides match TRBD2. V shed 7 bases and J 3 bases; nucleotides not matched to a gene: 5. Germline CDR1 and CDR2: SQVTM and ANQGSEA. The length of the CDR3 is 13 residues. The chain's CDR3 is CSALAGGLYEQYF. The CDR3 bases are TGCAGCGCCCTAGCGGGGGGACTCTACGAGCAGTACTTC.